What follows describes a single T cell receptor beta chain. Its antigen remains unknown. With the read ending 3 residues before the CDR3 end, the germline J gene is used to fill in that end. Here immunoSEQ multiplex PCR was the method, and the copy in TCRdb shows in-frame clones only, minus some. The sample totals roughly 32,000 clones. This sample is part of a study of Tregs in tolerant kidney transplant recipients. Overall study findings and caveats: Tolerant patients' donor-specific Tregs expanded beyond overall Tregs, suggesting antigen-driven growth.

Unstimulated regulatory T cells (CD4+CD25+CD127-), CD4+CD25- non-regulatory cells, CD4 and CD8 cells were FACS-sorted from thawed PBMCs. Trimming cost V 8 bases and J 3 bases, with 13 bases left between them. CDR1 and CDR2 (germline): PRHDT, FYEKMQ (reference sequence). This CDR3 region has 13 residues. The source of this sequence is a human donor who received a combined kidney and bone marrow transplant. The sample consisted of CD8+ T cells from blood, taken before the transplant. The chain carries TRBV13 and TRBJ1-2, with D tentatively TRBD1 (5 bases). The CDR3 DNA, read in part, is TGTGCCAGCGGGGTCGGCAGGGACTATGGC. It encodes CASGVGRDYG. The entire CDR3 protein is CASGVGRDYGYTF.